The 25 T cell receptor beta chains below all came from one sample that was sequenced in a study of monozygotic twins with inflammatory bowel disease. From the 5' RACE reads, TCRdb lists one entry per CDR3 protein and no DNA. This sample's clone table lists roughly 120,000 distinct CDR3 sequences. Sequencing input: blood. These receptors came from a human donor with ulcerative colitis or Crohn's disease, or a healthy co-twin of an affected twin (not recorded which).

The chain recombines TRBV7-9 with TRBJ2-3; there is no DNA to check the TCRdb D call of TRBD2. CDR1 is SEHNR and CDR2 is FQNEAQ in the germline V gene (reference sequence). The length of the CDR3 is 15 residues. The CDR3 is CASSPLGRGGDTQYF.

The chain joins TRBV10-3 to TRBJ2-3; without DNA, the TCRdb call of TRBD2 cannot be checked. This CDR3 is built from 15 residues. In germline, CDR1 is ENHRY, CDR2 SYGVKD. The CDR3 loop reads CAIEGASGGADTQYF.

This chain connects TRBV27 to TRBJ2-7; TCRdb designates TRBD2, a call that cannot be tested without DNA. The germline gives CDR1 MNHEY, CDR2 SMNVEV (reference sequence). The CDR3 covers 14 residues. CDR3 in amino acids: CASSRAGPSYEQYF.

The CDR3 region is CATSRDMSGGELFF. The chain is built from TRBV15 and TRBJ2-2; TCRdb lists TRBD2, though no DNA is available to test this call. The CDR3 has 14 residues. Per germline, CDR1 LNHNV and CDR2 YYDKDF (reference sequence).

The rearrangement joins TRBV12-3 or TRBV12-4 to TRBJ2-7; the D gene TCRdb calls, TRBD1, cannot be checked with no DNA. The CDR3 is 13 residues long. The CDR3 protein is CASSSLDTYEQYF.

The chain couples TRBV30 to TRBJ2-5; lacking DNA, the TRBD2 call made by TCRdb goes unchecked. The CDR3 sequence is 15 residues long. Germline V gene sequence: CDR1 GTSNPN, CDR2 SVGIG (reference sequence). The CDR3 region is CAWIRLARHWETQYF.

The genes are TRBV5-4 and TRBJ1-2; TCRdb lists TRBD1, though no DNA is available to test this call. CDR3 length equals 14 residues. Germline CDR1 and CDR2: SGHNT and YYREEE (reference sequence). The CDR3 is CASSVKTGVNGYTF.

The J gene is TRBJ2-3, the V gene TRBV29-1; the TCRdb call, TRBD2, lacks DNA for checking. The germline V gene has CDR1 SQVTM and CDR2 ANQGSEA. This CDR3 is built from 14 residues. CDR3 protein: CSVEGGRGVDTQYF.

V and J are TRBV28 and TRBJ2-7; TCRdb picks TRBD1, but there is no DNA to check that call. This CDR3 is 17 amino acids long. CDR1 is MDHEN and CDR2 is SYDVKM in the germline V gene. The CDR3 reads CASSLRGGAHLSYEQYF.

The chain links TRBV2 to TRBJ2-4. CDR1 and CDR2 (germline): SNHLY, FYNNEI. This CDR3 has 11 amino acids. The CDR3 sequence is CASSENAIQYF.

The V and J genes are TRBV20-1 and TRBJ2-3; TCRdb outputs TRBD2, but without DNA this stays unchecked. The length of the CDR3 is 15 residues. Germline V CDR1 and CDR2: DFQATT, SNEGSKA (reference sequence). The CDR3 region is CSARDAGGPADTQYF.

This sequence joins TRBV4-2 and TRBJ2-1; the TRBD2 assignment by TCRdb is unverifiable without DNA. The V gene's germline CDR1 is LGHNA and CDR2 YNFKEQ. CDR3 length equals 15 residues. Here the CDR3 reads CASSQGTSGINEQFF.

The chain carries TRBV12-3 or TRBV12-4 and TRBJ1-1. This CDR3 region has 11 residues. The CDR3 here is CASSLQLEAFF.

The chain links TRBV10-3 to TRBJ1-1; TCRdb's D call, TRBD1, is unchecked because there is no DNA. Germline V gene sequence: CDR1 ENHRY, CDR2 SYGVKD. The CDR3 spans 12 residues. The CDR3: CAISEGGSEAFF.

The chain uses TRBV6-1 and TRBJ1-4; checking the TCRdb D call of TRBD1 is not possible without DNA. Germline V CDR1 and CDR2: MNHNS, SASEGT. This CDR3 has 12 residues. The CDR3 is CASNSDSEKLFF.

The chain recombines TRBV5-5 with TRBJ2-7; TCRdb selects TRBD1, and the lack of DNA leaves this call unchecked. The CDR3 length is 15 residues. CDR1 and CDR2 (germline): SGHKS, YYEKEE (reference sequence). This chain's CDR3 is CASSLEWDRGYEQYF.

The chain couples TRBV4-1 to TRBJ2-1; TCRdb selects TRBD2, and the lack of DNA leaves this call unchecked. Per germline, CDR1 MGHRA and CDR2 YSYEKL. This CDR3 region has 12 residues. This chain's CDR3 is CASSQTRNEQFF.

This chain links TRBV19 with TRBJ1-5. The CDR3 sequence is 15 residues long. Germline CDR1 LNHDA, CDR2 SQIVND (reference sequence). The chain's CDR3 is CASSTTEYSNQPQHF.

V usage is TRBV11-2 and J usage is TRBJ1-4; TCRdb's D call, TRBD1, is unchecked because there is no DNA. The CDR3 totals 14 residues. Germline CDR1 SGHAT, CDR2 FQNNGV. CDR3 in amino acids: CASSRGGAGEKLFF.

The V gene is TRBV7-9, the J gene TRBJ2-3; TCRdb picks TRBD1, but there is no DNA to check that call. The CDR3 loop spans 15 amino acids. CDR1 SEHNR and CDR2 FQNEAQ come from the germline V gene (reference sequence). This CDR3 reads CASSPGQGDADTQYF.

The chain combines TRBV27 with TRBJ2-7; absent DNA, TCRdb's TRBD2 call cannot be checked. Germline CDR1 and CDR2: MNHEY and SMNVEV (reference sequence). The CDR3 totals 16 residues. CDR3 in amino acids: CASSLVASGRPYEQYF.

The chain is built from TRBV29-1 and TRBJ2-3. Germline CDR1 is SQVTM and CDR2 is ANQGSEA. There are 13 residues in the CDR3. This chain's CDR3 is CSVDDRFGDTQYF.

The chain links TRBV9 to TRBJ1-4; there is no DNA to check the TCRdb D call of TRBD1. The length of the CDR3 is 17 residues. Per germline, CDR1 SGDLS and CDR2 YYNGEE. CDR3 residues: CASSIAPVRRGNEKLFF.

This rearrangement joins TRBV19 to TRBJ2-1; absent DNA, TCRdb's TRBD2 call cannot be checked. From germline, CDR1 is LNHDA and CDR2 SQIVND (reference sequence). CDR3 length: 15 residues. The CDR3 loop reads CASSISGAHYNEQFF.

J is TRBJ1-2 and V is TRBV4-3; absent DNA, TCRdb's TRBD1 call cannot be checked. Germline CDR1 and CDR2: LGHNA and YSLEER. The CDR3 contains 17 residues. The chain's CDR3 is CASSQDLPGTGTYGYTF.